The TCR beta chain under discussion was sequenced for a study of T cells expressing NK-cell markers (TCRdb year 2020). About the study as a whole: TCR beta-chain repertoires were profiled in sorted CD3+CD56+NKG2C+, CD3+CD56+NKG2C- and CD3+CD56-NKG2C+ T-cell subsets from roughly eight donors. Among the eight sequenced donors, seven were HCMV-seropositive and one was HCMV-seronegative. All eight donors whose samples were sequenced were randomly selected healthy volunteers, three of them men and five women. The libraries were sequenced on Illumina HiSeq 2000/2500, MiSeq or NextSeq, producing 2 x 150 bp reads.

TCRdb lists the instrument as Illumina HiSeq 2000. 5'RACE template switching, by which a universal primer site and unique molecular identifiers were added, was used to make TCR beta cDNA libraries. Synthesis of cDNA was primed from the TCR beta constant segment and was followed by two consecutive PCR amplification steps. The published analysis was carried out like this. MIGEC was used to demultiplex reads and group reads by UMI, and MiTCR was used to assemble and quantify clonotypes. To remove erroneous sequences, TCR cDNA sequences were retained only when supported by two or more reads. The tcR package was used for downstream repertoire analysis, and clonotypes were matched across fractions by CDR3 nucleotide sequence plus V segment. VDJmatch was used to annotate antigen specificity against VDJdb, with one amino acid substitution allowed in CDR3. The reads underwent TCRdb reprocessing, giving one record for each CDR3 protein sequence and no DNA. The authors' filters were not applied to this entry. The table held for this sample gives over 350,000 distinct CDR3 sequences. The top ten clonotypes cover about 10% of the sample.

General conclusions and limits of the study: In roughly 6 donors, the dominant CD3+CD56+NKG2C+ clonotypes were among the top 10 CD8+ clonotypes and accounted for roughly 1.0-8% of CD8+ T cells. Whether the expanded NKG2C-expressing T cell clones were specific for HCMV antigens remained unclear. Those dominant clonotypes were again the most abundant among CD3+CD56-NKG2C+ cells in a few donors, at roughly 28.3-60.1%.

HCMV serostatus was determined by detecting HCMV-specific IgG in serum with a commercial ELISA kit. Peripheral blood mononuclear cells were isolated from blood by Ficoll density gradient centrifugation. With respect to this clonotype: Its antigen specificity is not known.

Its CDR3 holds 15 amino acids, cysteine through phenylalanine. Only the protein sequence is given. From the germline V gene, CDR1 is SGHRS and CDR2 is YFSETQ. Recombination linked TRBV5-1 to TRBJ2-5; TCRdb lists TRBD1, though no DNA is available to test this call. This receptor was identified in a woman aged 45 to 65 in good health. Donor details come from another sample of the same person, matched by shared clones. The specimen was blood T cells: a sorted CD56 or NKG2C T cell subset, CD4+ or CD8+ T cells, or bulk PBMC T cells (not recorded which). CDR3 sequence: CASSPLGTGLETQYF.